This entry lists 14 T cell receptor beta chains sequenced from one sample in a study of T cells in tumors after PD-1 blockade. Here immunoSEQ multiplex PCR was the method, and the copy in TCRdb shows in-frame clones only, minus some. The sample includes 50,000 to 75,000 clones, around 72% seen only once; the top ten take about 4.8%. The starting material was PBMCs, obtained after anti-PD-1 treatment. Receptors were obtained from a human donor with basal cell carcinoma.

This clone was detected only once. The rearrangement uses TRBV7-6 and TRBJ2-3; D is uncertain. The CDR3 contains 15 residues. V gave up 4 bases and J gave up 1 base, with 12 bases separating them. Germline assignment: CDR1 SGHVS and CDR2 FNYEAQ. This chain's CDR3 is CASSSTIAGTDTQYF. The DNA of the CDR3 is TGTGCCAGCAGCTCGACCATCGCTGGCACAGATACGCAGTATTTT.

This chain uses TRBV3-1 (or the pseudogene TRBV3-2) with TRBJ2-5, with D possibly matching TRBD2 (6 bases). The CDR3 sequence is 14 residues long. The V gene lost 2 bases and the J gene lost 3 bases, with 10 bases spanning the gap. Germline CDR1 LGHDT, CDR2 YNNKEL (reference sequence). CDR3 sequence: CASSQSWGEETQYF. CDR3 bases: TGTGCCAGCAGCCAAAGCTGGGGGGAAGAGACCCAGTACTTC.

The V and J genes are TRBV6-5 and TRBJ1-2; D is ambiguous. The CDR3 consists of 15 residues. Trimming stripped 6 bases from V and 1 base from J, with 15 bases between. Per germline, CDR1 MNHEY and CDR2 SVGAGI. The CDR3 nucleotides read TGTGCCAGCAGCCCATTCAGCAGGCTTAACTATGGCTACACCTTC. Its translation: CASSPFSRLNYGYTF.

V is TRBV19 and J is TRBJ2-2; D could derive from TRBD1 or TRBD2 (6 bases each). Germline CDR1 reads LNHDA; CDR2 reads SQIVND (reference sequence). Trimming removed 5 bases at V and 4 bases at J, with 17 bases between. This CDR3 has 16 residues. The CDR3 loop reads CASSSPGEVGTGELFF. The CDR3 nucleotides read TGTGCCAGTAGTTCCCCAGGGGAGGTGGGCACCGGGGAGCTGTTTTTT. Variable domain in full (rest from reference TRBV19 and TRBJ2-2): DGGITQSPKYLFRKEGQNVTLSCEQNLNHDAMYWYRQDPGQGLRLIYYSQIVNDFQKGDIAEGYSVSREKKESFPLTVTSAQKNPTAFYLCASSSPGEVGTGELFFGEGSRLTVL.

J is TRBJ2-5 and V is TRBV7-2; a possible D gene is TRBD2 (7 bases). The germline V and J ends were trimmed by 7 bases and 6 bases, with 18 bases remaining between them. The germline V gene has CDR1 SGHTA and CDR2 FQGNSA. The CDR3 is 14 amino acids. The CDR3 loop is CASTLGGDTQTQYF. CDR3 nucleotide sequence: TGTGCCAGCACCCTAGGGGGGGACACTCAGACCCAGTACTTC. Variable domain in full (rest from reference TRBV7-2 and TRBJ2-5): GAGVSQSPSNKVTEKGKDVELRCDPISGHTALYWYRQSLGQGLEFLIYFQGNSAPDKSGLPSDRFSAERTGGSVSTLTIQRTQQEDSAVYLCASTLGGDTQTQYFGPGTRLLVL.

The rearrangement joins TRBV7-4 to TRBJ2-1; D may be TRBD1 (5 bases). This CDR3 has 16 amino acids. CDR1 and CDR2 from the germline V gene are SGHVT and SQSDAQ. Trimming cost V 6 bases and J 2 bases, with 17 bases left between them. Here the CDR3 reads CASRLRVSQAYNEQFF. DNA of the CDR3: TGTGCCAGCAGGCTTAGGGTGTCACAGGCCTACAATGAGCAGTTCTTC.

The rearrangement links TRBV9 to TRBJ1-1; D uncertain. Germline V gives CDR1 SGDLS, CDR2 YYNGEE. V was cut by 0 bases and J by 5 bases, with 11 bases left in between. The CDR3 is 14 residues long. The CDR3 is CASSVGAGSTEAFF. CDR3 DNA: TGTGCCAGCAGCGTAGGGGCGGGGAGTACTGAAGCTTTCTTT.

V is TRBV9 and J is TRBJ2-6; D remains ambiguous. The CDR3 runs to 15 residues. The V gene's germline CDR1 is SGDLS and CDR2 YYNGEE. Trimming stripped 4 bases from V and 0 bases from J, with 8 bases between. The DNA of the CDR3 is TGTGCCAGCAGCCTACATCGCTCTGGGGCCAACGTCCTGACTTTC. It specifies CASSLHRSGANVLTF.

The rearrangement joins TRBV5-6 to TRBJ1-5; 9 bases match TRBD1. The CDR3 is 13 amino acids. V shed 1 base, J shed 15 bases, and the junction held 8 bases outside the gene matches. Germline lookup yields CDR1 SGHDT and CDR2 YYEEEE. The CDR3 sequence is CASSLRTGELRHF. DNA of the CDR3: TGTGCCAGCAGCTTGAGGACAGGGGAGCTGAGGCATTTT.

The CDR3 DNA is TGTGCCAGTAGTCGTGACGGTTACAATGAGCAGTTCTTC. As protein: CASSRDGYNEQFF. The V and J genes are TRBV19 and TRBJ2-1, with no clear D. The germline CDR1 and CDR2 sequences are LNHDA and SQIVND (reference sequence). Trimming left V 5 bases short and J 4 bases short, with 9 bases between. This CDR3 comprises 13 residues.

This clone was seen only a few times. The CDR3 loop reads CASSLDRGNTEAFF. As DNA, the CDR3 is TGCGCCAGCAGCTTGGACAGGGGTAACACTGAAGCTTTCTTT. This chain joins TRBV5-1 and TRBJ1-1; 7 positions agree with TRBD1. The CDR3 spans 14 residues. Germline values: CDR1 SGHRS, CDR2 YFSETQ. The J segment lost 2 bases and the V segment lost 0 bases, leaving 1 base of the junction unmatched.

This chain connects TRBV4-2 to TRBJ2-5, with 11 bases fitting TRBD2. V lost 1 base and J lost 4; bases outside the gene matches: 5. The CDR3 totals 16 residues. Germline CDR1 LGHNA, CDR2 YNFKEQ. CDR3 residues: CASSQAEGTSGETQYF. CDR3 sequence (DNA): TGTGCCAGCAGCCAAGCCGAGGGGACTAGCGGAGAGACCCAGTACTTC.

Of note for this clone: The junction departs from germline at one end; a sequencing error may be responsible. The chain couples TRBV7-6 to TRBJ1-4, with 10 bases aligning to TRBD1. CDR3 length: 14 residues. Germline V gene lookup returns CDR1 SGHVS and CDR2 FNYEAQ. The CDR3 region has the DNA TGTGCCAGCAGCAGCCGGGACAGGGGTTGGAAAACTGTTTTT. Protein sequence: CASSSRDRGWKTVF. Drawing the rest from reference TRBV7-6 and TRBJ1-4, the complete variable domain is GAGVSQSPRYKVTKRGQDVALRCDPISGHVSLYWYRQALGQGPEFLTYFNYEAQQDKSGLPNDRFSAERPEGSISTLTIQRTEQRDSAMYRCASSSRDRGWKTVFGSGTQLSVL.

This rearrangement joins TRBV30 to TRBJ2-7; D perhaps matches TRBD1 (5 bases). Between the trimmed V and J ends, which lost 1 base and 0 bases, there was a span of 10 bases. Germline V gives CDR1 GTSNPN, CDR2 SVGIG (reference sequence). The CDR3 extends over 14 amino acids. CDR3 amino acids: CAWSGTGHSYEQYF. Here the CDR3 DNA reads TGTGCCTGGAGTGGTACAGGCCACTCCTACGAGCAGTACTTC.